The entry below gives a single TCR beta chain sequence along with its context. The specificity of this receptor is unknown. It has no much larger one-base neighbor in the sample; base qualities were not kept. The CDR3 runs 14 amino acids, cysteine and phenylalanine included. Left in the record is the CDR3 DNA by itself, 42 bases read in frame from the first base. V is pared back by 6 bases and J by 4 bases, with 15 bases lying between the germline termini. The germline V gene gives CDR1 as MNHEY and CDR2 as SVGAGI. These data belong to a study of cytomegalovirus exposure and HLA in healthy donors (dated by TCRdb to the late 2010s). Study-level background: An earlier analysis of roughly 630 of the donors reported about 290 Gb of sequence data and 120 million or so unique TCR beta sequences from about 180 million T cells. An early release covering around 630 HLA-typed donors comprised 250 to 350 gigabases of sequencing data and tens of millions of unique TCR sequences. Of the 300 to 500 genotyped donors, 65% to 90% were placed in the genetic ancestry cluster associated with self-reported Caucasian donors. The study aimed to test whether signatures of past pathogen exposure could be identified by cataloging public T cell receptors. The study profiled the T cell repertoires of 666 subjects by immunosequencing and related them to cytomegalovirus serostatus. A separate validation cohort of approximately 130 different subjects was used in addition to the approximately 610-subject first cohort. High-throughput TCR immunosequencing, statistical association of individual TCRs with disease status, and machine learning were combined to predict cytomegalovirus infection status. In a later analysis, previously published TCR beta repertoires from about 670 donors were re-analyzed and high-resolution HLA genotyping was added so that TCR occurrence patterns could be studied. Rather than using new phenotypic data, the later analysis identified candidate immune exposures from TCR beta sequences and from how often those sequences occurred across donors. To decide whether each TCR beta V gene segment behaved as functional or pseudogenic, an earlier analysis of approximately 600 of the donors relied on high-throughput TCR beta sequencing. Donor age, sex, ethnicity and CMV serostatus were compiled alongside the repertoire data. In a later genetic analysis, genome-wide SNP genotypes for about three fifths of the 666 donors were used, and that subset was treated as a discovery cohort. All discovery cohort repertoires had been generated using a single sequencing platform. Both class I and class II loci were covered by HLA typing, at four-digit resolution. The number of donors typed differed by locus, with about 629-630 for A, B, C, DRB1 and DQB1, roughly 520 for DQA1, 600 to 610 for DPA1, and approximately 470 for DPB1. Several DR-DQ haplotypes were treated as single units for association and clustering because of strong linkage in the cohort. On average, over 200,000 unique TCR beta nucleotide sequences were sequenced per donor among a few hundred genotyped donors of the cohort, with roughly 20% of those sequences being non-productive. General conclusions and limits of the study: The authors suggested that the approach could potentially be extended to other disease states and immunological phenotypes. Correlated functional status among segregating V segments might reflect linkage disequilibrium, but an unknown experimental factor could not be ruled out. In a later analysis, the rate of TCR association differed among HLA loci, with DRB1 alleles having the most associated TCRs and HLA-C alleles having the fewest. In the study, 150 to 200 TCR beta chains were listed as associated with cytomegalovirus. In an earlier analysis of several hundred of the donors, most TCR beta V segments were observed in productive rearrangements about 90% or about 30% of the time, broadly matching IMGT annotations. The sequencing pipeline was judged likely to have produced a cluster of highly shared sequence variants as a technical artifact. When HLA alleles, especially DR and DQ, strongly co-occurred, TCR associations were difficult to assign to individual alleles. While some public TCRs were present in many individuals, most TCR sequences turned up only very rarely across donors. In vitro tests confirmed that three of the cytomegalovirus-associated TCR beta chains recognize cytomegalovirus antigens. Some IMGT-functional V segments, including TRBV6-2 and TRBV6-3, could not be told apart with the 87-base-pair reads, so those segments were excluded. According to a later genetic analysis, donors in an Asian-associated ancestry cluster had fewer N-insertions in productive TCRs than the approximately 710-donor mean. Presence/absence analyses assumed roughly uniform sequencing depth across donors, an assumption that may not hold. In a later analysis, 15,000 to 20,000 TCR beta sequences were associated with specific HLA alleles at a false discovery rate of 0.05. The earlier analysis of 450 to 700 of the donors excluded 15 to 20 rarely observed V segments, including chromosome 9 orphons, because counts were too low. The classifier was reported to diagnose cytomegalovirus status with high specificity and sensitivity in both the original and validation cohorts. For the cohort, immune exposure information was limited to CMV serostatus. An association between a missense DCLRE1C variant and V-gene and J-gene trimming of TCR beta chains was found in a later genetic analysis and replicated in an independent cohort. Only TCR beta chains were sequenced in this cohort, and the absence of alpha or paired-chain data limited detectable features. In a later analysis, several top co-occurrence clusters were reported to appear linked to parvovirus B19, influenza, CMV and Epstein-Barr virus. Compared with equally common non-associated chains, HLA-associated TCR beta chains in a later analysis were more clonally expanded and had lower generation probabilities. In a later analysis, most CMV-associated TCR beta chains were found to appear HLA-restricted, with HLA associations seemingly driven largely by CMV exposure. HLA typing was unavailable for some donors at each locus, so association tests used only the typed subset. A further reported finding was that TCR beta sequences accurately predicted the HLA-A and HLA-B alleles for most subjects in the first cohort.

Libraries were prepared through the immunoSEQ multiplex PCR assay. A mixture of 60 forward primers for TCR Vbeta segments and 13 reverse primers for TCR Jbeta segments was used in the multiplex PCR. The CDR3 region of rearranged TCR beta genes was amplified from genomic DNA with a multiplex PCR assay. The amplified TCR beta libraries were sequenced on the Illumina HiSeq System as 87-base-pair reads. In the authors' own workflow: A later analysis tallied roughly 76 million unique TCR beta chains across the approximately 670 repertoires, and some 12 million of those chains were shared by two or more donors. Raw reads were error-corrected and collapsed into unique sequences with a nearest-neighbor algorithm that merged closely related sequences to remove PCR and sequencing errors. To assign V, D and J gene segments, CDR3 sequences were aligned to IMGT reference sequences. For a sequence to be retained, a match of at least six nucleotides was required to both a V gene segment and a J gene segment. Rearrangements were classified as productive when the CDR3 lacked stop codons and remained in frame with V and J, and all other rearrangements were classified as non-productive. CDR3 was defined by IMGT convention, running from the second conserved V-encoded cysteine to the conserved J-encoded phenylalanine. Sequences without an unambiguous match to a single V gene segment were excluded from the earlier analysis of almost 600 of the donors. An earlier analysis of a few hundred of the donors called V segments functional above 56.7% productive rearrangements and segregating when the between-donor standard deviation exceeded 5%. A statistical classification framework was developed to diagnose cytomegalovirus status using the catalog of TCR beta chain sequences. V and J gene assignment, in a later analysis, came from comparing TCR nucleotide sequences with IMGT/GENE-DB human TR gene sequences. In a later analysis, CDR3 sequences and most-parsimonious VDJ recombination scenarios were assigned using the TCRdist pipeline. In a later analysis, each TCR beta chain was defined by its CDR3 amino acid sequence together with its V-gene family, and reads lacking a unique V-gene family were excluded. In a later analysis, around 650 highly shared, low-generation-probability nucleotide sequences were removed to address suspected cross-contamination and a sequencing artifact. A later analysis calculated a clonal expansion index for each public chain from normalized within-repertoire ranks of inferred template counts. Generation probabilities in a later analysis came from a VDJ recombination model fitted to out-of-frame rearrangements, and those results were checked against IGoR. In a later analysis, TCR-TCR, TCR-HLA and TCR-CMV co-occurrence was scored with hypergeometric tests, and a repertoire-size bias correction was applied to TCR pairs. A later analysis estimated false discovery rates by permuting HLA or CMV assignments 20 times. In a later analysis, co-occurring TCRs were grouped with DBSCAN, and TCRdist sequence similarity was added when clustering was performed within HLA-allele-positive subsets. Co-occurrence clustering excluded repertoires with fewer than 30,000 or more than 120,000 public chains, plus five with anomalous nucleotide sharing. The clones in this table, taken by TCRdb from immuneACCESS, are in-frame only. Not every clone is retained; where verified, under half of the shortfall comes from an unresolved V gene, and the cause of the rest is unknown. The V and J calls and clone size are taken from that table; D and trimming were inferred from the DNA. This sample holds tens of thousands of clones; 7.6% were observed only once. Over 2% of the sample belongs to the ten largest clones.

The cohort was made up of under 800 healthy bone marrow donors. All cohort members were sampled while nominally healthy, although unrecorded immune exposures were likely present. The donor was CMV seronegative and belonged to the group of over 300 seronegative cohort members. A peripheral blood sample was provided by each donor, and peripheral blood mononuclear cells were used for TCR beta sequencing. Genomic DNA was extracted from the blood cell samples with the Qiagen DNeasy Blood Extraction Kit. The sequencing input was PBMCs. This sequence was found in a man in his fifties or sixties in good health and CMV-seronegative. The chain is made from TRBV6-5 and TRBJ2-5; the best D guess is TRBD1, with 5 bases matching. CDR3 loop: CASSKLKGAETQYF. The sequenced DNA is TGTGCCAGCAGCAAACTCAAAGGGGCAGAGACCCAGTACTTC.